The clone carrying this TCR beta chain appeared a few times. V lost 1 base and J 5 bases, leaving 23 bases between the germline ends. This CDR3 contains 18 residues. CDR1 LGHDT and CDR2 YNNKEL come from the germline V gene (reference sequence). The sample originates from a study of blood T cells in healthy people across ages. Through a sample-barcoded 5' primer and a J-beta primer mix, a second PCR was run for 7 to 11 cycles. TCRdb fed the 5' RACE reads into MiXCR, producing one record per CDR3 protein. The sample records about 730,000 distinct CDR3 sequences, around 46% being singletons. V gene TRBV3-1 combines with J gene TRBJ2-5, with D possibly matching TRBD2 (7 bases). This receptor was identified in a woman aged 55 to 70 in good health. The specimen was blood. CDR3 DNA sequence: TGTGCCAGCAGCCAAGTTTATTCTAGGGGGGGCCCCGTGGAGACCCAGTACTTC. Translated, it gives CASSQVYSRGGPVETQYF.